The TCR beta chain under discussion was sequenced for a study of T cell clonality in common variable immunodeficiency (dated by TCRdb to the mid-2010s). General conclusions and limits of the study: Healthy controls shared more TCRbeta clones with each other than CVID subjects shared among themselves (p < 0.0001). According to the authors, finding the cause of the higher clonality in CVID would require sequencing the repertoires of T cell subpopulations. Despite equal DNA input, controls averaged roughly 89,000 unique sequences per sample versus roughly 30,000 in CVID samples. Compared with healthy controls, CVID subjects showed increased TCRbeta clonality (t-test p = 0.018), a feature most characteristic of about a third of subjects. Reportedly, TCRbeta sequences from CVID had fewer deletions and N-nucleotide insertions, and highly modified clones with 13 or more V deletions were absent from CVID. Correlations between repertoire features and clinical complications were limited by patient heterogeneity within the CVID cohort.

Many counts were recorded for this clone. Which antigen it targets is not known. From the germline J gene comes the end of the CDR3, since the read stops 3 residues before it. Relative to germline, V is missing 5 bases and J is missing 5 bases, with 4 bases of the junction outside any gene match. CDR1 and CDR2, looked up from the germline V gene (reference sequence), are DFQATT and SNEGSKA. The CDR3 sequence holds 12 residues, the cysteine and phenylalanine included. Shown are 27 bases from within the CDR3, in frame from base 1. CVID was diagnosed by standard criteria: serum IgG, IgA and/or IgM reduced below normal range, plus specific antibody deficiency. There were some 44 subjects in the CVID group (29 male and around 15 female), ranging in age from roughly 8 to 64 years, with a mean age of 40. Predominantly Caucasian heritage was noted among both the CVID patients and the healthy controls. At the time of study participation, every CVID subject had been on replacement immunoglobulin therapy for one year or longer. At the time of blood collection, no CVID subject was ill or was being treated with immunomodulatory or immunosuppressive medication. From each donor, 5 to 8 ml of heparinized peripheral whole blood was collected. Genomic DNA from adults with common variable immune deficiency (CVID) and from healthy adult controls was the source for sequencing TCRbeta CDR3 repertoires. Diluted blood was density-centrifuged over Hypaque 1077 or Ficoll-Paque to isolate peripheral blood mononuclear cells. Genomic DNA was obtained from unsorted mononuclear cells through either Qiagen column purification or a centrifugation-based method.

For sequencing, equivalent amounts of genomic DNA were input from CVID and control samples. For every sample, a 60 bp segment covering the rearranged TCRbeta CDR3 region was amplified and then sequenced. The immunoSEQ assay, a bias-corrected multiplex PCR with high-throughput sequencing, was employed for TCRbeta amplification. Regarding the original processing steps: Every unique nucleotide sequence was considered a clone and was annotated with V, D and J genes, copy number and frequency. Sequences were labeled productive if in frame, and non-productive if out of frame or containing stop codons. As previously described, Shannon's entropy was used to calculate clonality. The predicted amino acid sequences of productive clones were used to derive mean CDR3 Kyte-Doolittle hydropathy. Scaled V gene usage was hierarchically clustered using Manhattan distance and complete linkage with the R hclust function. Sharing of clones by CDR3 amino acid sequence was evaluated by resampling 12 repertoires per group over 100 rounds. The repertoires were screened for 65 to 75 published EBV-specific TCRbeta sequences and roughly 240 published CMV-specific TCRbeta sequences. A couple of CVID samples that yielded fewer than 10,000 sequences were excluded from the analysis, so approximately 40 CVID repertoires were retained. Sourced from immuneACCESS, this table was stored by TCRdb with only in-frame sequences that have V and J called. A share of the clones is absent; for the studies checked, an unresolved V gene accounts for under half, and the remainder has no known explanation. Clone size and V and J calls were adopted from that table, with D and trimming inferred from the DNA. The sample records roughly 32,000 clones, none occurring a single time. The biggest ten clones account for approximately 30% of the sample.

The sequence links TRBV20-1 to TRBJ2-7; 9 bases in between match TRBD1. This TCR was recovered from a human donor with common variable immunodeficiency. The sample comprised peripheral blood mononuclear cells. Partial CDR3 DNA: TGCAGTGCTGTGGACAGGGGACACGAG. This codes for CSAVDRGHE. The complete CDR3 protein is CSAVDRGHEQYF.